This TCR beta chain was sequenced for a study of T cell responses to AZD1222 COVID-19 vaccine. CDR3 length equals 13 residues. The V gene's germline CDR1 is SGHTA and CDR2 FQGNSA. V lost 5 bases and J lost 3; bases outside the gene matches: 2. Second doses were pooled across both intervals (about 4 or about 12 weeks). Notes on the study in general: Clonal diversity may have been underestimated, and the donors were mostly white British, with more females than males. Two AZD1222 doses significantly raised spike-specific TCR breadth and depth over controls. At baseline, just a handful of AZD1222 recipients tested seropositive.

TCRdb keeps only in-frame clones here, not all; method: immunoSEQ multiplex PCR. The sample consists of roughly 110,000 clones, more than 70% of them appearing once. As for this clone: Its antigen is not identified.

The chain couples TRBV7-2 to TRBJ1-1; 8 bases line up with TRBD1. This TCR was recovered from an adult who received the AZD1222 COVID-19 vaccine. The sample was peripheral blood, taken 28 days after the second AZD1222 dose. The CDR3 loop is CASSPQGDTEAFF. The CDR3 region has the DNA TGTGCCAGCAGCCCACAGGGGGACACTGAAGCTTTCTTT. Full variable domain (remainder filled in from reference TRBV7-2 and TRBJ1-1): GAGVSQSPSNKVTEKGKDVELRCDPISGHTALYWYRQSLGQGLEFLIYFQGNSAPDKSGLPSDRFSAERTGGSVSTLTIQRTQQEDSAVYLCASSPQGDTEAFFGQGTRLTVV.